The 27 T cell receptor beta chains reported below all come from one sample, sequenced in a study of T cell repertoires in cytomegalovirus infection. One entry per CDR3 protein, called by TCRdb with MiXCR from the reads. This table has over 100,000 distinct CDR3 sequences, approximately 15% appearing once. Specimen: PBMCs. Receptors were obtained from a human donor in good health (CMV status not recorded). Some clones in this sample may be carry-over from other donors' samples.

This clonotype was seen many times. The genes are TRBV11-2 and TRBJ1-5; D perhaps matches TRBD1 (5 bases). Germline CDR1 is SGHAT and CDR2 is FQNNGV. The CDR3 totals 12 residues. V lost 5 bases to trimming and J lost 16 bases, with 18 bases between them. The CDR3 loop is CASSTQGGLEHF. The CDR3 DNA reads TGTGCCAGCAGCACCCAGGGCGGCCTGGAACATTTT.

This clonotype was recorded at least ten times. The chain has TRBV7-2 and TRBJ2-7; D is ambiguous. The CDR3 covers 15 residues. Between the trimmed V and J ends, which lost 1 base and 1 base, there was a span of 11 bases. Germline V CDR1 and CDR2: SGHTA, FQGNSA. DNA of the CDR3: TGTGCCAGCAGCTTAGAGGGCAGCCGATCCTACGAGCAGTACTTC. Its protein is CASSLEGSRSYEQYF.

The sample holds many counts of this clonotype. The chain recombines TRBV7-6 with TRBJ2-6; possible D gene TRBD1, 6 bases. Germline values: CDR1 SGHVS, CDR2 FNYEAQ. With 5 bases removed from V and 0 bases from J, the gap between germline ends came to 14 bases. CDR3 length: 17 residues. The CDR3 reads CASSPGVTSSGANVLTF. CDR3 sequence (DNA): TGTGCCAGCAGCCCAGGGGTGACCTCCTCTGGGGCCAACGTCCTGACTTTC.

There are a few counts of this clonotype. The chain joins TRBV12-3 or TRBV12-4 to TRBJ1-2, with D unclear. V was clipped by 3 bases and J by 5 bases, with 7 bases between them. The CDR3 totals 12 residues. CDR3: CASSFSEYGYTF. The CDR3 coding sequence is TGTGCCAGCAGTTTCTCGGAATATGGCTACACCTTC.

This clonotype was picked up many times. This chain connects TRBV9 to TRBJ2-1, with a weak D call TRBD1 (6 bases). The CDR3 sequence is 15 residues long. Germline V gene sequence: CDR1 SGDLS, CDR2 YYNGEE. Trimming shortened V by 1 base and J by 5 bases, and 13 bases separated the two germline ends. The CDR3 DNA is TGTGCCAGCAGCGTATCGGCAGGGGTAAACAATGAGCAGTTCTTC. It specifies CASSVSAGVNNEQFF.

There are many counts of this clonotype. The chain carries TRBV7-2 and TRBJ2-3, with D tentatively TRBD1 (5 bases). The V end was cut by 2 bases, the J end by 0 bases, with 15 bases between. This CDR3 comprises 17 residues. Germline assignment: CDR1 SGHTA and CDR2 FQGNSA. The CDR3 loop is CASSLNIPGQSTDTQYF. The CDR3 DNA reads as TGTGCCAGCAGCTTAAACATCCCAGGGCAGAGCACAGATACGCAGTATTTT. Combining the CDR3 with reference TRBV7-2 and TRBJ2-3 gives the whole variable domain GAGVSQSPSNKVTEKGKDVELRCDPISGHTALYWYRQSLGQGLEFLIYFQGNSAPDKSGLPSDRFSAERTGGSVSTLTIQRTQQEDSAVYLCASSLNIPGQSTDTQYFGPGTRLTVL.

This clonotype was found a few times. V is TRBV24-1 and J is TRBJ2-3; the match to TRBD2 covers 13 bases. The CDR3 loop spans 15 amino acids. Germline CDR1 and CDR2: KGHDR and SFDVKD. Trimming at V came to 2 bases and at J to 6 bases, leaving 1 base not matched to a gene. The CDR3 spells CATSDWTSGGDTQYF. CDR3 nucleotide sequence: TGTGCCACCAGTGATTGGACTAGCGGGGGTGATACGCAGTATTTT.

This sequence joins TRBV29-1 and TRBJ1-2; perhaps TRBD1 as D (5 bases). Per germline, CDR1 SQVTM and CDR2 ANQGSEA. Trimming cost V 0 bases and J 5 bases, with 7 bases left between them. The CDR3 consists of 12 residues. The CDR3 reads CSVEDGGYGYTF. CDR3 nucleotides: TGCAGCGTTGAAGACGGGGGGTATGGCTACACCTTC.

The sample holds many counts of this clonotype. The genes are TRBV6-1 and TRBJ2-3; 8 bases agree with TRBD2. With V trimmed by 7 bases and J by 6 bases, 12 bases remained unmatched. This CDR3 region has 15 residues. CDR1 and CDR2 (germline): MNHNS, SASEGT. The CDR3 sequence: CASTPRGTRWDTQYF. The CDR3 DNA reads as TGTGCCAGCACCCCCCGTGGGACTAGATGGGATACGCAGTATTTT.

This clonotype showed up just a few times. The chain recombines TRBV7-9 with TRBJ1-2, with 9 bases that match TRBD1. From germline, CDR1 is SEHNR and CDR2 FQNEAQ (reference sequence). Trimming took 5 bases from V and 8 from J; bases not matched to a gene: 9. This CDR3 spans 14 amino acids. The CDR3 loop is CASSPAGTGKGYTF. In DNA, the CDR3 is TGTGCCAGCAGCCCCGCAGGGACAGGGAAAGGCTACACCTTC. The variable domain in full, with the rest retrieved from reference TRBV7-9 and TRBJ1-2, is DTGVSQNPRHKITKRGQNVTFRCDPISEHNRLYWYRQTLGQGPEFLTYFQNEAQLEKSRLLSDRFSAERPKGSFSTLEIQRTEQGDSAMYLCASSPAGTGKGYTFGSGTRLTVV.

This clonotype was counted at least ten times. This sequence joins TRBV7-2 and TRBJ1-2, with D unclear. V was trimmed by 5 bases and J by 0 bases, leaving 13 bases between them. Germline CDR1 is SGHTA and CDR2 is FQGNSA. The CDR3 sequence is 15 residues long. The CDR3 spells CASSPRLGANYGYTF. The CDR3 DNA reads TGTGCCAGCAGCCCCCGTTTAGGAGCTAACTATGGCTACACCTTC.

DNA of the CDR3: TGCGCCAGCAGCTTGGCAAATAGGTCCTCGTTGGGCTACGAGCAGTACTTC. It encodes CASSLANRSSLGYEQYF. The V gene is TRBV5-1, the J gene TRBJ2-7; D not resolved. Deletions cut 0 bases from V and 3 bases from J, with 19 bases between. The CDR3 totals 17 residues. Germline CDR1 reads SGHRS; CDR2 reads YFSETQ.

This clonotype occurred a few times. The chain links TRBV2 to TRBJ2-2, with a possible D match to TRBD1 (6 bases). This CDR3 spans 13 amino acids. Trimming removed 8 bases from V and 5 bases from J, with 12 bases in between. Germline-derived CDR1 and CDR2 are SNHLY and FYNNEI. The CDR3 coding sequence is TGTGCCAGCCTGGACAGTTTTACCGGGGAGCTGTTTTTT. Translated, it gives CASLDSFTGELFF.

V and J are TRBV6-1 and TRBJ2-7; the match to TRBD2 covers 7 bases. V gave up 7 bases and J gave up 6 bases; unmatched junction bases: 3. The CDR3 has 11 amino acids. Germline CDR1 reads MNHNS; CDR2 reads SASEGT. The CDR3 DNA reads TGTGCCAGCATAGGCGGGAGCGAGCAGTACTTC. Amino acid sequence: CASIGGSEQYF.

J is TRBJ1-2 and V is TRBV27; tentatively, D is TRBD1 (6 bases). The CDR3 loop spans 15 amino acids. Germline assignment: CDR1 MNHEY and CDR2 SMNVEV (reference sequence). V was cut by 3 bases and J by 1 base, with 12 bases left in between. The CDR3 DNA reads as TGTGCCAGCAGTTTTTCTAGGACAGTTAACTATGGCTACACCTTC. Its protein product is CASSFSRTVNYGYTF.

The CDR3 DNA reads as TGTGCCAGCAGCTTGCAACGGGGGCCTAATGAAAAACTGTTTTTT. This codes for CASSLQRGPNEKLFF. The gene calls are TRBV5-5 and TRBJ1-4, with D perhaps matching TRBD1 (6 bases). Germline lookup yields CDR1 SGHKS and CDR2 YYEKEE (reference sequence). Between the trimmed V and J ends, which lost 1 base and 3 bases, there was a span of 10 bases. There are 15 residues in the CDR3.

This clonotype was observed a few times. In nucleotides, the CDR3 is TGTGCCCGCCGGGACACCCTAGGGTATGGCTACACCTTC. Translation: CARRDTLGYGYTF. The chain employs TRBV30 and TRBJ1-2, with a possible D match to TRBD1 (6 bases). Trimming removed 8 bases at V and 5 bases at J, with 18 bases between. This CDR3 region has 13 residues. Germline values: CDR1 GTSNPN, CDR2 SVGIG (reference sequence).

This clonotype was counted only a few times. This sequence joins TRBV7-6 and TRBJ1-1; D may be TRBD1 (5 bases). Germline loops: CDR1 SGHVS, CDR2 FNYEAQ. The V and J ends lost 1 base and 4 bases respectively, with 10 bases between them. This CDR3 has 14 amino acids. The CDR3 coding sequence is TGTGCCAGCAGCTTAGTCGAGGGGCCCACTGAAGCTTTCTTT. As protein: CASSLVEGPTEAFF. Complete variable domain (other parts from reference TRBV7-6 and TRBJ1-1): GAGVSQSPRYKVTKRGQDVALRCDPISGHVSLYWYRQALGQGPEFLTYFNYEAQQDKSGLPNDRFSAERPEGSISTLTIQRTEQRDSAMYRCASSLVEGPTEAFFGQGTRLTVV.

This chain connects TRBV10-3 to TRBJ1-2; D is ambiguous. The germline gives CDR1 ENHRY, CDR2 SYGVKD. The V end was cut by 4 bases, the J end by 2 bases, with 2 bases between. The CDR3 consists of 11 residues. The CDR3 sequence: CAISGNYGYTF. The CDR3 DNA follows: TGTGCCATCAGTGGGAACTATGGCTACACCTTC.

This chain links TRBV7-3 with TRBJ2-7, with TRBD1 matching over 7 bases. J gave up 2 bases and V 4 bases, and 8 bases lay outside the gene matches. There are 15 residues in the CDR3. Germline V gene data show CDR1 as SGHTA and CDR2 as FQGTGA. This chain's CDR3 is CASSSPDRSTYEQYF. For the CDR3, the DNA is TGTGCCAGCAGCTCACCGGACAGGTCCACCTACGAGCAGTACTTC.

The chain has TRBV3-1 and TRBJ2-1; the D is unclear. The CDR3 totals 12 residues. Germline CDR1 and CDR2: LGHDT and YNNKEL (reference sequence). The V end lost 1 base, the J end lost 9 bases, and 7 bases lay between the germline ends. CDR3 sequence reads: CASSQARSEQFF. CDR3 bases: TGTGCCAGCAGCCAAGCCCGATCTGAGCAGTTCTTC.

The table lists this clonotype with many counts. The chain couples TRBV7-2 to TRBJ2-7; 11 nucleotides align to TRBD1. The germline CDR1 and CDR2 sequences are SGHTA and FQGNSA. The length of the CDR3 is 13 residues. The J segment lost 5 bases and the V segment lost 6 bases, leaving 3 bases of the junction unmatched. CDR3 residues: CASSPGQGDEQYF. CDR3 DNA: TGTGCCAGCAGTCCGGGACAGGGGGACGAGCAGTACTTC.

The CDR3 nucleotides read TGTGCCAGCAGTTTACCCGGATCAGGCACCGGGGAGCTGTTTTTT. Translated, it gives CASSLPGSGTGELFF. The V and J genes are TRBV28 and TRBJ2-2; D remains unclear. The CDR3 contains 15 residues. V lost 2 bases and J 4 bases, leaving 11 bases between the germline ends. CDR1 is MDHEN, CDR2 SYDVKM, per germline.

The chain uses TRBV6-2 or TRBV6-3 and TRBJ1-2; perhaps TRBD1 as D (6 bases). Germline CDR1 MNHEY, CDR2 SVGEGT. Trimming shortened V by 5 bases and J by 7 bases, and 14 bases separated the two germline ends. This CDR3 contains 13 residues. The CDR3 sequence: CASSSSGVVGYTF. CDR3 coding DNA: TGTGCCAGCAGTAGCTCAGGGGTTGTTGGCTACACCTTC.

The CDR3 coding sequence is TGTGCCAGCAGCTTGCGACTAGCGGACACCGGGGAGCTGTTTTTT. Translation: CASSLRLADTGELFF. V and J are TRBV3-1 and TRBJ2-2; 9 nucleotides match TRBD2. This CDR3 spans 15 amino acids. Unmatched junction bases numbered 4, after V lost 5 bases and J lost 3 bases. Germline V gives CDR1 LGHDT, CDR2 YNNKEL (reference sequence).

V usage is TRBV12-3 or TRBV12-4 and J usage is TRBJ1-2; the D is unclear. Trimming removed 5 bases at V and 4 bases at J, with 8 bases between. This CDR3 comprises 12 residues. This chain's CDR3 is CASSRALYGYTF. Written as DNA, the CDR3 is TGTGCCAGCAGTCGGGCTCTCTATGGCTACACCTTC.

A note on this clonotype: Compared with germline, one end of the junction differs, possibly owing to a read error. The chain is built from TRBV6-6 and TRBJ1-2, with a tentative D call TRBD1 (5 bases). Looked up from germline, CDR1 is MNHNY and CDR2 is SVGAGI (reference sequence). CDR3 length: 15 residues. The CDR3 loop reads CTSSLSGSLCYGYTF. The CDR3 nucleotides are TGTACCAGCAGTTTATCAGGGTCGCTGTGCTATGGCTACACCTTC.